Listed below are T cell receptor beta chains from one sample, sequenced in a study of cytomegalovirus exposure and HLA in healthy donors. TCRdb keeps only in-frame clones here, not all; method: immunoSEQ multiplex PCR. Of 110,000 to 150,000 clones in the sample, approximately 94% were seen once. The source material was PBMCs. These receptors all come from a man between 18 and 35 years old in good health and CMV-seropositive. Each CDR3 is given with its conserved first and last residue. Fields, in order: V gene, D gene, clone size, J gene, CDR3 DNA, CDR3 protein. D genes are given only for firm matches. Size is omitted from some rows. Given values are once, few, many or a class for expanded clones.

v_gene: TRBV19
d_gene: NA
abundance: NA
j_gene: TRBJ1-2
CDR3nt: TGTGCCAGTAGTATCGGCGGGGATGGCTACACCTTC
CDR3aa: CASSIGGDGYTF

v_gene: TRBV9
d_gene: TRBD2
abundance: NA
j_gene: TRBJ2-7
CDR3nt: TGTGCCAGCAGCGGGACTAGCGATGGCGAGCAGTACTTC
CDR3aa: CASSGTSDGEQYF

v_gene: TRBV6-4
d_gene: TRBD2
abundance: NA
j_gene: TRBJ2-3
CDR3nt: TGTGCCAGCAGGGACGGGACTAGCGGTTGCACAGATACGCAGTATTTT
CDR3aa: CASRDGTSGCTDTQYF

v_gene: TRBV28
d_gene: TRBD1
abundance: NA
j_gene: TRBJ1-4
CDR3nt: TGTGCCAGCAGACGTATCCGGGCAGGGGGCAGTGAAAAACTGTTTTTT
CDR3aa: CASRRIRAGGSEKLFF

v_gene: TRBV5-1
d_gene: TRBD1
abundance: NA
j_gene: TRBJ2-7
CDR3nt: TGCGCCAGCACCCTGGGGGCAGGGGGAGACGAGCAGTACTTC
CDR3aa: CASTLGAGGDEQYF

v_gene: TRBV7-2
d_gene: TRBD1
abundance: NA
j_gene: TRBJ2-1
CDR3nt: TGTGCCAGCAGCTTAGTTGGGACAGGGAACAATGAGCAGTTCTTC
CDR3aa: CASSLVGTGNNEQFF

v_gene: TRBV28
d_gene: NA
abundance: NA
j_gene: TRBJ1-2
CDR3nt: TGTGCCAGCAGTATACTCGAGGAGGTTCCTTATGGCTACACCTTC
CDR3aa: CASSILEEVPYGYTF

v_gene: TRBV7-3
d_gene: NA
abundance: NA
j_gene: TRBJ2-3
CDR3nt: TGTGCCAGCAGCTTACCCCCCCCCGCAGATACGCAGTATTTT
CDR3aa: CASSLPPPADTQYF

v_gene: TRBV30
d_gene: TRBD1
abundance: NA
j_gene: TRBJ1-1
CDR3nt: TGTGCCTGGAGTGCAGGACAGGGGATTGAGGCTTTCTTT
CDR3aa: CAWSAGQGIEAFF

v_gene: TRBV2
d_gene: TRBD1
abundance: NA
j_gene: TRBJ2-5
CDR3nt: TGTGCCAGCAGTGAACTCGGGACAGGGTACCAAGAGACCCAGTACTTC
CDR3aa: CASSELGTGYQETQYF

v_gene: TRBV9
d_gene: NA
abundance: NA
j_gene: TRBJ2-3
CDR3nt: TGTGCCAGCAGCGTAGGCGGAGATAACACAGATACGCAGTATTTT
CDR3aa: CASSVGGDNTDTQYF

v_gene: TRBV9
d_gene: TRBD1
abundance: once
j_gene: TRBJ1-5
CDR3nt: TGTGCCAGCAGCTCGGGACAGGCCAATCAGCCCCAGCATTTT
CDR3aa: CASSSGQANQPQHF

v_gene: TRBV28
d_gene: TRBD1
abundance: NA
j_gene: TRBJ2-7
CDR3nt: TGTGCCAGCAGTTTGTGGACAGGGCGGGCAATACAGTACTTC
CDR3aa: CASSLWTGRAIQYF

v_gene: TRBV5-1
d_gene: TRBD1
abundance: once
j_gene: TRBJ2-7
CDR3nt: TGCGCCAGCAGCGTGATGGGACAGGGGGCAGGGGAGCAGTACTTC
CDR3aa: CASSVMGQGAGEQYF

v_gene: TRBV10-3
d_gene: NA
abundance: NA
j_gene: TRBJ1-1
CDR3nt: TGTGCCATCAGTGAGGGTGAGGAGAACACTGAAGCTTTCTTT
CDR3aa: CAISEGEENTEAFF

v_gene: TRBV2
d_gene: NA
abundance: NA
j_gene: TRBJ2-1
CDR3nt: TGTGCCAGCAGTGATTGGGCTAGCAAATCCTACAATGAGCAGTTCTTC
CDR3aa: CASSDWASKSYNEQFF

v_gene: TRBV29-1
d_gene: TRBD1
abundance: NA
j_gene: TRBJ2-1
CDR3nt: TGCAGCGTTGAATCTGGACAGGGCACCTTCTTC
CDR3aa: CSVESGQGTFF

v_gene: TRBV5-6
d_gene: TRBD1
abundance: NA
j_gene: TRBJ2-5
CDR3nt: TGTGCCAGCAGCCGCGTTGGGGACAGGGGAGAGACCCAGTACTTC
CDR3aa: CASSRVGDRGETQYF